The 18 T cell receptor beta chains presented below share a single source sample, sequenced in a study of T cells expressing NK-cell markers. TCRdb reprocessed the 5' RACE reads, with one entry per CDR3 protein and no DNA. This listing includes 400,000 to 550,000 distinct CDR3 sequences. Sequencing was carried out using blood T cells: a sorted CD56 or NKG2C T cell subset, CD4+ or CD8+ T cells, or bulk PBMC T cells (not recorded which). The receptors were gathered from a woman between 18 and 70 years old in good health.

The V call is TRBV7-8, the J call TRBJ2-7; TCRdb designates TRBD2, a call that cannot be tested without DNA. This CDR3 is 19 amino acids long. Germline loops: CDR1 SGHVS, CDR2 FQNEAQ. CDR3 sequence: CASSLAERSRLAVSYEQYF.

The chain combines TRBV15 with TRBJ2-2; no DNA is available, so the TRBD2 call from TCRdb remains unchecked. Looked up from germline, CDR1 is LNHNV and CDR2 is YYDKDF (reference sequence). The CDR3 covers 19 residues. This CDR3 is CATSSRSGLAGGVAGELFF.

The chain combines TRBV6-5 with TRBJ2-1; TCRdb calls TRBD2, which cannot be checked without DNA. The CDR3 is made up of 17 amino acids. CDR1 and CDR2 from the germline V gene are MNHEY and SVGAGI. CDR3 region: CASSYSAEGLPRHEQFF.

The chain combines TRBV5-8 with TRBJ2-3; with no DNA, the TCRdb D assignment of TRBD1 cannot be verified. Germline CDR1 and CDR2: SGHTS and YDEGEE. The CDR3 has 17 amino acids. CDR3 in amino acids: CASSLGTPTYNADTQYF.

The chain carries TRBV20-1 and TRBJ1-5; lacking DNA, the TRBD1 call made by TCRdb goes unchecked. CDR3 length: 12 amino acids. CDR1 DFQATT and CDR2 SNEGSKA come from the germline V gene (reference sequence). CDR3 in amino acids: CSVRGLYQPQHF.

The V call is TRBV20-1, the J call TRBJ2-5; there is no DNA to check the TCRdb D call of TRBD1. The CDR3 is made up of 15 amino acids. Germline-derived CDR1 and CDR2 are DFQATT and SNEGSKA (reference sequence). The CDR3 protein is CSAGILDRTRETQYF.

The chain joins TRBV20-1 to TRBJ2-2. CDR1 and CDR2 (germline): DFQATT, SNEGSKA (reference sequence). The CDR3 is made up of 13 amino acids. Here the CDR3 reads CSLSLENTGELFF.

The V call is TRBV5-1, the J call TRBJ2-1. The CDR3 loop spans 15 amino acids. CDR1 and CDR2 from the germline V gene are SGHRS and YFSETQ. CDR3 protein: CASSLRYNSYNEQFF.

This rearrangement joins TRBV7-9 to TRBJ1-6. The CDR3 extends over 15 amino acids. Germline CDR1 reads SEHNR; CDR2 reads FQNEAQ (reference sequence). The CDR3 loop is CASSPQGGYNSPLHF.

The rearrangement links TRBV6-1 to TRBJ2-2; TCRdb's D call, TRBD1, is unchecked because there is no DNA. Germline CDR1 is MNHNS and CDR2 is SASEGT. This CDR3 is built from 14 residues. The CDR3 loop is CASKVGQGFGELFF.

This chain connects TRBV6-2 or TRBV6-3 to TRBJ1-1; TCRdb picks TRBD1, but there is no DNA to check that call. Germline V gene data show CDR1 as MNHEY and CDR2 as SVGEGT. The CDR3 has 17 amino acids. CDR3: CASSYLTFGQLNTEAFF.

The CDR3 spells CSASLAGNEQFF. The V call is TRBV20-1, the J call TRBJ2-1; TCRdb outputs TRBD2, but without DNA this stays unchecked. Germline V gene lookup returns CDR1 DFQATT and CDR2 SNEGSKA (reference sequence). The CDR3 has 12 amino acids.

This chain links TRBV6-5 with TRBJ1-1. Looked up from germline, CDR1 is MNHEY and CDR2 is SVGAGI. The CDR3 extends over 16 amino acids. CDR3 protein: CASSYGSEGPNTEAFF.

The CDR3 loop reads CASSLIARGNEQFF. The rearrangement joins TRBV7-3 to TRBJ2-1. The germline V gene has CDR1 SGHTA and CDR2 FQGTGA. CDR3 length equals 14 residues.

The genes are TRBV20-1 and TRBJ1-2; TCRdb outputs TRBD1, but without DNA this stays unchecked. This CDR3 has 15 amino acids. The germline V gene has CDR1 DFQATT and CDR2 SNEGSKA (reference sequence). Here the CDR3 reads CSATDPRQGNYGYTF.

The J gene is TRBJ1-1, the V gene TRBV5-1; TCRdb lists TRBD1, though no DNA is available to test this call. The CDR3 runs 14 residues. CDR1 and CDR2 (germline): SGHRS, YFSETQ. This CDR3 is CASSSNRAGTEAFF.

This sequence joins TRBV7-2 and TRBJ2-1; TCRdb names TRBD2, which stays unverified in the absence of DNA. This CDR3 has 19 residues. The V gene's germline CDR1 is SGHTA and CDR2 FQGNSA. This CDR3 reads CASSLSGEDSGSTINEQFF.

The chain combines TRBV24-1 with TRBJ2-7. This CDR3 is built from 11 residues. Germline values: CDR1 KGHDR, CDR2 SFDVKD. The CDR3 sequence is CATSDSGRQYF.